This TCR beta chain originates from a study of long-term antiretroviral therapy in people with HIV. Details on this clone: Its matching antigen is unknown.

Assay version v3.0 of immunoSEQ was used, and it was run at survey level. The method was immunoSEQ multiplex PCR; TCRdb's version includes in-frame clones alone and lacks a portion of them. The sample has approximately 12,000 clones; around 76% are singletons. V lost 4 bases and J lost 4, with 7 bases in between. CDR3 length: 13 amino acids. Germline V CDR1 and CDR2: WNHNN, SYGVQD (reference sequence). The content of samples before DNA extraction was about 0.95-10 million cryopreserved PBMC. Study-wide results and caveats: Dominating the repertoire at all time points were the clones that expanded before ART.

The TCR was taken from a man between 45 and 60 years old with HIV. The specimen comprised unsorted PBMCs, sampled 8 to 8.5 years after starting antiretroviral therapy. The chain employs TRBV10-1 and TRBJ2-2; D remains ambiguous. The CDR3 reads CASSGSVTGELFF. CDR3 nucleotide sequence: TGCGCCAGCAGTGGGTCTGTCACCGGGGAGCTGTTTTTT.